A selection of T cell receptor beta chains follows, all from one sample in a study of identical twins' blood T cells. TCRdb reprocessed the 5' RACE reads with MiXCR, giving one entry per CDR3 protein. The sample contains a few hundred thousand distinct CDR3 sequences, approximately 30% of which appear only once. Input material: PBMCs. These receptors were collected from a woman aged 18-55 years in good health. CDR3s include the opening cysteine and the closing phenylalanine or tryptophan. The D gene is left open where the match is weak. Clone size is not always given. Where it is, it says once, few, many or a class for expanded clones.

TRBV5-1,few,TRBJ2-7,.,TGCGCCAGCAGCTTACGACAGGACGGACCCTACGAGCAGTACTTC,CASSLRQDGPYEQYF
TRBV9,once,TRBJ2-2,.,TGTGCCTGCAGCGACCCCACCGGGGAGCTGTTTTTT,CACSDPTGELFF
TRBV20-1,few,TRBJ1-6,.,TGCAGTGCTAGGTGGGGGAATTCGCCCCTCCACTTT,CSARWGNSPLHF
TRBV10-2,few,TRBJ1-5,.,TGCGCCAGCAGCCGCCTCCCAAACACTGATCAGCCCCAGCATTTT,CASSRLPNTDQPQHF
TRBV7-2,.,TRBJ2-1,.,TGTGCCGACCAGCCCTCCTACAATGAGCAGTTCTTC,CADQPSYNEQFF
TRBV10-3,few,TRBJ1-2,.,TGTGCCATCAGTGACCAGTCAATCCATGGCTACACCTTC,CAISDQSIHGYTF
TRBV6-2/TRBV6-3,.,TRBJ1-5,TRBD1,TGTGCCAGCATTAGACAGGGGCCGGGATTGCCCCAGCATTTT,CASIRQGPGLPQHF
TRBV12-3/TRBV12-4,many,TRBJ1-1,.,TGTGCCAGCAGTTTTTTAAGCGTTTGGGCTGAAGCTTTCTTT,CASSFLSVWAEAFF
TRBV6-5,.,TRBJ2-2,TRBD1,TGTGCCAACTCCAGGGGGCAGGGAAACACCGGGGAGCTGTTTTTT,CANSRGQGNTGELFF
TRBV29-1,many,TRBJ1-2,.,TGCAGCGTTGAAGTCAGCCCGGCGGGCTATGGCTACACCTTC,CSVEVSPAGYGYTF
TRBV20-1,few,TRBJ1-1,.,TGCAGTGCTAGCCGGTGGGACACTGAAGCTTTCTTT,CSASRWDTEAFF
TRBV20-1,many,TRBJ1-1,.,TGCAGTGCTAGCTGGGGCACTGAAGCTTTCTTT,CSASWGTEAFF
TRBV20-1,.,TRBJ2-5,.,TGCAGTGCTAGATCTCCCCCAGCGATAGAGACCCAGTACTTC,CSARSPPAIETQYF
TRBV18,few,TRBJ2-2,.,TGTGCCAGCTCACCCCACGGCAGGGTTGTCCTCGGGGAGCTGTTTTTT,CASSPHGRVVLGELFF
TRBV21-1,.,TRBJ2-1,.,TGTGCCAGCAGCGTCAAATGTCGGAGTTCCTACAATGAGCAGTTCTTC,CASSVKCRSSYNEQFF
TRBV3-1,.,TRBJ2-2,.,TGTGCCAGCAGCCAAGCGGCCGGGGAGCTGTTTTTT,CASSQAAGELFF
TRBV12-3/TRBV12-4,.,TRBJ1-5,.,TGTGCCAGCAGTTTCGAACCCGATCAGCCCCAGCATTTT,CASSFEPDQPQHF
TRBV27,.,TRBJ2-1,.,TGTGCCAGCAGTTCGACTCTTCGGACTTTCAAACGGAATGAGCAGTTCTTC,CASSSTLRTFKRNEQFF
TRBV11-2,.,TRBJ1-1,.,TGTGCCAGCAGCTTACGAACAACCACTGAAGCTTTCTTT,CASSLRTTTEAFF
TRBV6-2/TRBV6-3,.,TRBJ1-5,.,TGTGCCAGCAGACCCCAAGGCGGATTTAGCAATCAGCCCCAGCATTTT,CASRPQGGFSNQPQHF
TRBV15,few,TRBJ2-2,TRBD1,TGTGCCACCAGCAAGAAATCTAGGGGGCAGGGGGAGCTGTTTTTT,CATSKKSRGQGELFF
TRBV9,few,TRBJ1-4,.,TGTGCCAGCACTGCGGGTGCAACTAATGAAAAACTGTTTTTT,CASTAGATNEKLFF
TRBV7-8,.,TRBJ1-2,.,TGTGCCAGCAGCTTAGCGGGCAGTGCTAACTATGGCTACACCTTC,CASSLAGSANYGYTF
TRBV7-9,few,TRBJ1-1,TRBD1,TGTGCCAGCAGCTTAGACAGGGGTGACACTGAAGCTTTCTTT,CASSLDRGDTEAFF
TRBV20-1,.,TRBJ1-1,.,TGCAGTGCTAGAGATCGGGCGAGAGCGAACACTGAAGCTTTCTTT,CSARDRARANTEAFF
TRBV19,few,TRBJ2-4,TRBD2,TGTGCCAGTAGTATAGGTCAAGCGGGAGTTGGAAACATTCAGTACTTC,CASSIGQAGVGNIQYF
TRBV14,.,TRBJ2-3,.,TGTGCCAGCAGCAGACTAGTTGGAGGCACAGATACGCAGTATTTT,CASSRLVGGTDTQYF
TRBV7-9,few,TRBJ2-7,TRBD2,TGTGCCAGCAGCAAGACTAGCGGGGACTACGAGCAGTACTTC,CASSKTSGDYEQYF
TRBV5-1,few,TRBJ1-5,.,TGCGCCAGCAGCTACGACGGATCCAATCAGCCCCAGCATTTT,CASSYDGSNQPQHF
TRBV29-1,.,TRBJ1-1,.,TGCAACGTTGAAAGAGATCCGAACACTGAATCTTTCTTT,CNVERDPNTESFF
TRBV10-3,few,TRBJ1-1,TRBD1,TGTGCCATCAGGTTAACAGGGGAGAACACTGAAGCTTTCTTT,CAIRLTGENTEAFF
TRBV20-1,few,TRBJ2-1,.,TGCAGTGCTCCGACAGCTTACAATGAGCAGTTCTTC,CSAPTAYNEQFF
TRBV24-1,.,TRBJ2-3,.,TGTGCCACCAGGGGAAGCATCACAGATACGCAGTATTTT,CATRGSITDTQYF
TRBV20-1,.,TRBJ2-7,.,TGCAGTGCTAGAGATCTGGAGGCTTTAGAGCAGTACTTC,CSARDLEALEQYF
TRBV9,many,TRBJ2-7,TRBD2,TGTGCCAGCAGCGTAGGGGCGGGGGGACTATCCTACGAGCAGTACTTC,CASSVGAGGLSYEQYF
TRBV20-1,few,TRBJ1-1,TRBD1,TGCAGTGCTAGGGCCGGGACAGGGGGCACTGAAGCTTTCTTT,CSARAGTGGTEAFF
TRBV7-9,.,TRBJ2-3,.,TGTGCCAGCAGCCTAACGGGGGTCGCAGATACGCAGTATTTT,CASSLTGVADTQYF